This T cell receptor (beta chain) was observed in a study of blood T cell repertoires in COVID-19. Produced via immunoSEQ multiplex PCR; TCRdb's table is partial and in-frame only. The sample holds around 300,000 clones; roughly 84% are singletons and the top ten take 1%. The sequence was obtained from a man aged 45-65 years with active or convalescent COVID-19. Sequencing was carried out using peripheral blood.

The CDR3 coding sequence is TGTGCCAGCAGTGACTCCCCAGGGGCGGATTCACCCCTCCACTTT. This encodes CASSDSPGADSPLHF. The rearrangement uses TRBV6-4 and TRBJ1-6; perhaps TRBD1 as D (6 bases). CDR1 is MRHNA and CDR2 is SNTAGT in the germline V gene. With 0 bases removed from V and 8 bases from J, the gap between germline ends came to 11 bases. CDR3 length: 15 residues.